This is a list of T cell receptor beta chains from one sample in a study of blood T cell repertoires in COVID-19. Only in-frame clones appear in the TCRdb table, and some are missing; sequencing was by immunoSEQ multiplex PCR. The profile covers 200,000 or so clones, with about 90% appearing a single time and under 2.5% taken by the ten largest. Sequences were obtained from peripheral blood. These receptors originate from a man aged 35 to 55 with active or convalescent COVID-19. CDR3s include the opening cysteine and the closing phenylalanine or tryptophan. The D gene is left open where the match is weak. Clone sizes are given selectively: once, few, many, or a class where the clone is expanded.

size	V	J	D	CDR3	DNA
.	TRBV11-2	TRBJ2-1	TRBD2	CASRPTAGTRPNEQFF	TGTGCCAGCAGACCAACCGCCGGGACTAGACCCAATGAGCAGTTCTTC
once	TRBV5-1	TRBJ2-3	TRBD1	CASSLGGVAGGTADTQYF	TGCGCCAGCAGCTTGGGTGGTGTGGCAGGGGGCACCGCAGATACGCAGTATTTT
.	TRBV7-2	TRBJ1-1	.	CASSLSTENTEAFF	TGTGCCAGCAGCCTTTCGACAGAGAACACTGAAGCTTTCTTT
.	TRBV11-1	TRBJ2-1	.	CASMSGQFTNEQFF	TGTGCCAGCATGAGCGGCCAATTCACCAATGAGCAGTTCTTC
.	TRBV18	TRBJ1-6	TRBD1	CASSQDRVNSPLHF	TGTGCCAGCTCACAGGACAGGGTTAATTCACCCCTCCACTTT
.	TRBV28	TRBJ1-2	TRBD1	CASKWNRGQAGYGYTF	TGTGCCAGCAAATGGAACAGGGGGCAGGCAGGCTATGGCTACACCTTC
.	TRBV3-1/TRBV3-2	TRBJ2-7	TRBD2	CASSQGLAGERGEQYF	TGTGCCAGCAGCCAAGGACTAGCGGGGGAACGTGGGGAGCAGTACTTC
.	TRBV5-4	TRBJ2-7	.	CASNFMGHGYEQYF	TGTGCCAGCAACTTCATGGGACACGGCTACGAGCAGTACTTC
.	TRBV27	TRBJ2-7	TRBD2	CASRGLAGGFSYEQYF	TGTGCCAGCAGGGGACTAGCGGGAGGATTTTCCTACGAGCAGTACTTC
few	TRBV7-9	TRBJ1-6	TRBD1	CASSFDRGPDSPLHF	TGTGCCAGCAGCTTCGACAGGGGGCCAGATTCACCCCTCCACTTT
many	TRBV6-5	TRBJ2-7	TRBD2	CASSYSFSGGEYEQYF	TGTGCCAGCAGTTACTCGTTTAGCGGGGGGGAATACGAGCAGTACTTC
.	TRBV11-2	TRBJ2-1	TRBD2	CASSPTSGGYNEQFF	TGTGCCAGCAGCCCCACTAGCGGGGGGTACAATGAGCAGTTCTTC
.	TRBV28	TRBJ2-1	.	CASGPLWRDPYNEQFF	TGTGCCAGCGGCCCCCTCTGGCGGGACCCCTACAATGAGCAGTTCTTC
.	TRBV5-6	TRBJ2-3	TRBD2	CASSLVAGADTQYF	TGTGCCAGCAGCTTGGTAGCGGGGGCAGATACGCAGTATTTT
.	TRBV6-6	TRBJ2-1	TRBD1	CASSWMDRPPPQFF	TGTGCCAGCAGTTGGATGGACAGGCCCCCTCCCCAGTTCTTC
.	TRBV28	TRBJ2-3	.	CASSSGGGGTDTQYF	TGTGCCAGCAGTTCGGGGGGCGGGGGCACAGATACGCAGTATTTT
few	TRBV25-1	TRBJ1-1	.	CASSALGGVTEAFF	TGTGCCAGCAGTGCCCTAGGGGGGGTCACTGAAGCTTTCTTT
.	TRBV28	TRBJ2-1	.	CASSYGGPSYNEQFF	TGTGCCAGCAGTTACGGAGGGCCCTCCTACAATGAGCAGTTCTTC
.	TRBV5-5	TRBJ2-1	TRBD2	CASSLVPSGGRIIDEQFF	TGTGCCAGCAGCTTGGTCCCTAGCGGGGGCCGTATTATAGATGAGCAGTTCTTC
.	TRBV27	TRBJ2-2	TRBD2	CASSGGTGELFF	TGTGCCAGCAGCGGGGGGACCGGGGAGCTGTTTTTT
.	TRBV6-5	TRBJ2-3	.	CASSPTVLTDTQYF	TGTGCCAGCAGCCCGACAGTCCTCACAGATACGCAGTATTTT
.	TRBV5-4	TRBJ1-2	TRBD1	CASSFGTGGASGYTF	TGTGCCAGCAGCTTTGGTACAGGGGGGGCCTCGGGCTACACCTTC
.	TRBV5-1	TRBJ2-2	.	CASSLGITGELFF	TGCGCCAGCAGCTTGGGTATCACCGGGGAGCTGTTTTTT
.	TRBV11-2	TRBJ1-4	TRBD1	CASSRGQGWEKLFF	TGTGCCAGCAGTCGAGGACAGGGCTGGGAAAAACTGTTTTTT
.	TRBV28	TRBJ1-2	.	CASSREPSYGYTF	TGTGCCAGCAGTCGGGAGCCTTCCTATGGCTACACCTTC
.	TRBV28	TRBJ1-5	.	CASITAGQVNQPQHF	TGTGCCAGCATAACTGCTGGGCAGGTAAATCAGCCCCAGCATTTT
.	TRBV7-6	TRBJ2-7	.	CASSLSGMRARSARYEQYF	TGTGCCAGCAGCTTATCCGGAATGCGGGCTCGAAGCGCCCGTTACGAGCAGTACTTC
.	TRBV19	TRBJ2-2	.	CASSRDSSNTGELFF	TGTGCCAGTAGTCGGGACTCTTCGAACACCGGGGAGCTGTTTTTT
.	TRBV12-3/TRBV12-4	TRBJ2-1	TRBD2	CASSPGLAGRFF	TGTGCCAGCAGTCCTGGGCTAGCGGGTAGGTTCTTC
.	TRBV5-6	TRBJ1-1	.	CASSWPGREAFF	TGTGCCAGCAGCTGGCCCGGGAGAGAAGCTTTCTTT
.	TRBV5-6	TRBJ1-4	.	CASSLAGYSQSATNEKLFF	TGTGCCAGCAGCTTGGCCGGGTATAGTCAAAGTGCAACTAATGAAAAACTGTTTTTT
.	TRBV11-3	TRBJ2-3	TRBD1	CASSLGQGDTQYF	TGTGCCAGCAGCTTGGGACAGGGAGATACGCAGTATTTT
.	TRBV2	TRBJ1-4	.	CASRSQAMANEKLFF	TGTGCCAGCAGGTCTCAGGCGATGGCTAATGAAAAACTGTTTTTT
few	TRBV18	TRBJ2-2	.	CASSPSRGDTGELFF	TGTGCCAGCTCACCATCCAGGGGGGACACCGGGGAGCTGTTTTTT
.	TRBV28	TRBJ2-1	TRBD2	CAAWTSGEVHEQFF	TGTGCCGCCTGGACTAGCGGAGAAGTGCATGAGCAGTTCTTC
.	TRBV7-3	TRBJ2-3	.	CASSQSTSLEGGSTDTQYF	TGTGCCAGCAGCCAGTCGACTAGCCTAGAAGGGGGTAGCACAGATACGCAGTATTTT
.	TRBV5-3	TRBJ1-5	TRBD1	CARSSPRDRGFSNQPQHF	TGTGCCAGAAGCTCACCGAGAGACAGGGGATTTAGCAATCAGCCCCAGCATTTT
.	TRBV5-4	TRBJ2-7	TRBD1	CASSLQDRGYSYEQYF	TGTGCCAGCAGCCTTCAAGACAGGGGGTACTCCTACGAGCAGTACTTC
.	TRBV11-2	TRBJ2-7	.	CASSLIRGRGYEQYF	TGTGCCAGCAGCTTAATAAGGGGTCGGGGGTACGAGCAGTACTTC
.	TRBV18	TRBJ1-6	.	CASSRRLGESSYNSPLHF	TGTGCCAGCTCTCGACGTTTGGGCGAGAGCTCCTATAATTCACCCCTCCACTTT
.	TRBV10-2	TRBJ2-7	.	CASSNNEQYF	TGCGCCAGCAGTAACAACGAGCAGTACTTC
.	TRBV4-1	TRBJ1-4	.	CASSQRRLNEKLFF	TGCGCCAGCAGCCAACGCCGCCTAAATGAAAAACTGTTTTTT
once	TRBV3-1/TRBV3-2	TRBJ2-4	TRBD2	CASSPLAGPLAKNIQYF	TGTGCCAGCAGCCCCCTAGCGGGACCTCTAGCCAAAAACATTCAGTACTTC
.	TRBV9	TRBJ1-1	.	CASSGPRRGARNTEAFF	TGTGCCAGCAGCGGCCCTCGGCGGGGGGCTAGGAACACTGAAGCTTTCTTT
.	TRBV5-1	TRBJ2-7	.	CASSLGGRTYEQYF	TGCGCCAGCAGCTTGGGCGGGCGCACCTACGAGCAGTACTTC
once	TRBV27	TRBJ1-5	.	CASSLLGNQPQHF	TGTGCCAGCAGTTTGTTAGGCAATCAGCCCCAGCATTTT
.	TRBV6-5	TRBJ1-1	.	CASSTRGGVEAFF	TGTGCCAGCAGTACCCGGGGTGGGGTTGAAGCTTTCTTT
few	TRBV18	TRBJ1-1	.	CASSASSRVNEAFF	TGTGCCAGCTCAGCGAGCTCCCGGGTCAATGAAGCTTTCTTT
once	TRBV30	TRBJ1-3	TRBD1	CAWTGDRGPSGNTIYF	TGTGCCTGGACCGGGGACAGGGGACCCTCTGGAAACACCATATATTTT
.	TRBV6-5	TRBJ2-7	TRBD2	CASSRIGGGEQYF	TGTGCCAGCAGCCGCATTGGGGGGGGCGAGCAGTACTTC
.	TRBV11-2	TRBJ2-7	TRBD1	CASSFAGQVWEQYF	TGTGCCAGCAGCTTCGCGGGACAGGTCTGGGAGCAGTACTTC
.	TRBV27	TRBJ2-1	.	CASSLWDTNNEQFF	TGTGCCAGCAGTTTATGGGACACCAACAATGAGCAGTTCTTC
few	TRBV2	TRBJ1-5	TRBD1	CASRPDRGIQPQHF	TGTGCCAGCAGGCCCGACAGGGGTATTCAGCCCCAGCATTTT
.	TRBV4-2	TRBJ1-3	.	CASSQDKSGAGFSGNTIYF	TGTGCCAGCAGCCAAGATAAGTCTGGAGCAGGGTTCTCTGGAAACACCATATATTTT
few	TRBV27	TRBJ1-5	.	CASSSGSNQPQHF	TGTGCCAGCAGTTCGGGTAGCAATCAGCCCCAGCATTTT